The next 4 T cell receptor beta chains were all read from a single sample in a study of blood T cell repertoires in COVID-19. Some clones are missing from TCRdb's copy, which holds only in-frame ones; the method was immunoSEQ multiplex PCR. The data show around 310,000 clones, 75% to 95% seen once. Material: peripheral blood. The receptors come from a woman aged 25 to 45 with COVID-19, enrolled during active disease.

The V and J genes are TRBV3-1 (or the pseudogene TRBV3-2) and TRBJ2-3, with a weak D call TRBD1 (5 bases). Germline-derived CDR1 and CDR2 are LGHDT and YNNKEL (reference sequence). The V and J ends lost 6 bases and 2 bases respectively, with 12 bases between them. The CDR3 has 14 amino acids. CDR3 sequence reads: CASSLQTVTDTQYF. In DNA, the CDR3 is TGTGCCAGCAGTCTTCAGACAGTCACAGATACGCAGTATTTT.

This sequence joins TRBV2 and TRBJ1-2; 7 nucleotides agree with TRBD1. The trim removed 2 bases at V and 6 bases at J, leaving 9 bases unmatched. Germline CDR1 reads SNHLY; CDR2 reads FYNNEI. This CDR3 region has 15 residues. CDR3 sequence: CASSESPYRGHGYTF. CDR3 coding DNA: TGTGCCAGCAGTGAATCTCCGTACAGGGGCCATGGCTACACCTTC.

The J gene is TRBJ2-4, the V gene TRBV7-9; tentative D call: TRBD1 (6 bases). The CDR3 totals 17 residues. Trimming shortened V by 5 bases and J by 0 bases, and 17 bases separated the two germline ends. CDR1 and CDR2 from the germline V gene are SEHNR and FQNEAQ (reference sequence). The CDR3 is CASSPLQGPIAKNIQYF. DNA for the CDR3: TGTGCCAGCAGCCCTTTACAGGGACCCATAGCCAAAAACATTCAGTACTTC.

The J gene is TRBJ2-1, the V gene TRBV25-1; the D gene is possibly TRBD2 (5 bases). CDR1 is MGHDK and CDR2 is SYGVNS in the germline V gene. This CDR3 has 15 amino acids. Trimming removed 3 bases at V and 5 bases at J, with 14 bases between. CDR3 sequence: CASSDVRGSHNEQFF. CDR3 DNA sequence: TGTGCCAGCAGTGACGTGAGAGGGAGCCACAATGAGCAGTTCTTC.